These T cell receptor beta chains were read from a single sample in a study of cytomegalovirus exposure and HLA in healthy donors. Produced via immunoSEQ multiplex PCR; TCRdb's table is partial and in-frame only. The sample holds approximately 100,000 clones, roughly 80% seen once. The sequencing sample was made of PBMCs. The receptors come from a man aged 45-65 years in good health and CMV-seropositive. Both conserved end residues are part of each CDR3.

j_gene: TRBJ2-7; v_gene: TRBV15; len: 16; CDR3aa: CATSGKPGLAGPEQYF
j_gene: TRBJ2-1; v_gene: TRBV28; len: 12; CDR3aa: CATSGGYNEQFF
j_gene: TRBJ2-7; v_gene: TRBV18; len: 15; CDR3aa: CASSPPGQGAYEQYF
j_gene: TRBJ2-1; v_gene: TRBV7-9; len: 14; CDR3aa: CASSPPGSYNEQFF
j_gene: TRBJ2-2; v_gene: TRBV6-6; len: 16; CDR3aa: CASSTRQGASTGELFF
j_gene: TRBJ2-7; v_gene: TRBV27; len: 16; CDR3aa: CASKFAGESGSYEQYF
j_gene: TRBJ1-1; v_gene: TRBV7-9; len: 13; CDR3aa: CASGTAKNTEAFF
j_gene: TRBJ2-2; v_gene: TRBV7-7; len: 17; CDR3aa: CASSFRLAGGPDGELFF
j_gene: TRBJ2-7; v_gene: TRBV28; len: 12; CDR3aa: CASSDTRYEQYF
j_gene: TRBJ2-7; v_gene: TRBV7-2; len: 13; CDR3aa: CASTTQRGYEQYF
j_gene: TRBJ2-3; v_gene: TRBV27; len: 16; CDR3aa: CASSSSQGVGTDTQYF